This T cell receptor (beta chain) was identified during a study of blood T cell repertoires in COVID-19. Background on the study: COVID-19 samples, acute and convalescent, were from the United States, Italy and Spain. PBMCs, B-cell-depleted T cells, or T cells were the source of the cDNA or gDNA that made up the material.

In the original workflow: Reference gene primer amplification gave nucleated cell count estimates. Assay used: immunoSEQ multiplex PCR; TCRdb lists only in-frame clones, some missing. V, J and clone size derive from that table, while D and trimming were established from the DNA sequence. Among around 140,000 clones listed, around 85% were seen once. Germline loops: CDR1 SQVTM, CDR2 ANQGSEA. The CDR3 loop spans 14 amino acids. Trimming removed 6 bases at V and 4 bases at J, with 18 bases between. This clonotype was sampled from a woman older than 75 with acute or convalescent COVID-19. The source material was peripheral blood. This sequence joins TRBV29-1 and TRBJ1-1; D is possibly TRBD1 (5 bases). CDR3 DNA sequence: TGCAGCGTGGAGATGGTTGGGGCGTCCACTGAAGCTTTCTTT. Translation gives CSVEMVGASTEAFF.